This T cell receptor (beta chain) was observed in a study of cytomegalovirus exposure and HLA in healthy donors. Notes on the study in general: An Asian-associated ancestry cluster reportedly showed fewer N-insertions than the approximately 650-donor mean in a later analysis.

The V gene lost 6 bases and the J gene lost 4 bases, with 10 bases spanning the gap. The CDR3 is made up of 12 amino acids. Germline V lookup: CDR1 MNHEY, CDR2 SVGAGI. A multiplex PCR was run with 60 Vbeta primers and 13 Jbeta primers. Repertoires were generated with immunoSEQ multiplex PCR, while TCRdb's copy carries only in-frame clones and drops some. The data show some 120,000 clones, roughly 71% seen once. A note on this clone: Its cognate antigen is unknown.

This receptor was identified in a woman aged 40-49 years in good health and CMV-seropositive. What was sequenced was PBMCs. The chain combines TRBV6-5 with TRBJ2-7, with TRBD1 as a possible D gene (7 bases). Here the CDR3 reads CASSRGTYEQYF. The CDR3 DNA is TGTGCCAGCAGCAGGGGGACTTACGAGCAGTACTTC.